This record covers a single TCR beta chain. This sample is part of a study of blood T cell repertoires in COVID-19. Background on the study: Donors in the United States, Italy and Spain gave samples during acute or convalescent COVID-19. PBMCs, B-cell-depleted T cells, or T cells provided the cDNA or gDNA that made up the material.

Trimming cost V 4 bases and J 2 bases; bases outside gene matches: 7. Germline CDR1 reads LNHDA; CDR2 reads SQIVND (reference sequence). The CDR3 is made up of 16 amino acids. Source study methods: Nucleated cell number was recorded as an estimate derived from reference gene primer amplification. TCRdb's table, derived via immunoSEQ multiplex PCR, lists solely in-frame clones and lacks some. The V and J calls and clone size come from that table; D and trimming were worked out from the DNA. The table records 40,000 or so clones, more than 70% of them present only once. The receptor's source is a human donor in a cohort sampled during active COVID-19. The material sequenced was peripheral blood. V gene TRBV19 combines with J gene TRBJ1-1; 10 positions match TRBD1. The CDR3 nucleotides read TGTGCCAGTAGTACACGACAGGGGGCCTTCAACACTGAAGCTTTCTTT. Residues: CASSTRQGAFNTEAFF.